Each of the 17 T cell receptor beta chains below was sequenced from the same sample in a study of cytomegalovirus exposure and HLA in healthy donors. The study ran its PCR with 60 Vbeta and 13 Jbeta primers. Repertoires were generated with immunoSEQ multiplex PCR, while TCRdb's copy carries only in-frame clones and drops some. The sample lists about 43,000 clones; around three quarters were seen once. The sequenced sample was PBMCs. The receptor source for this set is a man in his thirties or forties in good health and CMV-seronegative.

This clone was observed once. This chain connects TRBV27 to TRBJ2-2; a possible D gene is TRBD2 (5 bases). The length of the CDR3 is 16 residues. V gave up 7 bases and J gave up 3 bases, with 18 bases separating them. CDR1 is MNHEY, CDR2 SMNVEV, per germline (reference sequence). CDR3 in DNA: TGTGCCAGCACCGACCTATTAGAGGGCTACACCGGGGAGCTGTTTTTT. Encoded protein: CASTDLLEGYTGELFF.

The chain is built from TRBV6-5 and TRBJ1-4, with D tentatively TRBD1 (5 bases). Trimming removed 2 bases at V and 2 bases at J, with 9 bases between. Germline V gives CDR1 MNHEY, CDR2 SVGAGI. This CDR3 comprises 15 residues. CDR3 DNA sequence: TGTGCCAGCAGTTACAGGGGCCGGACTAATGAAAAACTGTTTTTT. Translating gives CASSYRGRTNEKLFF.

This chain uses TRBV7-2 with TRBJ2-1; TRBD1 matches at 7 bases. The CDR3 runs 13 residues. Unmatched junction bases numbered 7, after V lost 5 bases and J lost 9 bases. Germline-derived CDR1 and CDR2 are SGHTA and FQGNSA. The CDR3 protein is CASSLDRVGEQFF. The CDR3 bases are TGTGCCAGCAGCCTAGACAGGGTTGGTGAGCAGTTCTTC.

The chain is built from TRBV7-2 and TRBJ2-2, with a tentative D call TRBD2 (5 bases). The germline gives CDR1 SGHTA, CDR2 FQGNSA. This CDR3 region has 15 residues. V dropped 0 bases and J dropped 7 bases, with 12 bases sitting between them. The CDR3 nucleotides are TGTGCCAGCAGCTTAGCGGCTCCTCGGGGCGGGGAGCTGTTTTTT. Its protein product is CASSLAAPRGGELFF.

The chain joins TRBV5-4 to TRBJ2-4; TRBD2 agrees at 8 bases. The germline gives CDR1 SGHNT, CDR2 YYREEE (reference sequence). The CDR3 is 16 residues long. The V and J ends lost 4 bases and 3 bases, in that order; junction bases with no gene match: 9. The chain's CDR3 is CASSVKTLADKNIQYF. CDR3 nucleotide sequence: TGTGCCAGCAGCGTAAAAACACTAGCGGACAAAAACATTCAGTACTTC.

This clone was counted between two and nine times. The chain carries TRBV27 and TRBJ1-3; D ambiguous. Germline loops: CDR1 MNHEY, CDR2 SMNVEV (reference sequence). The CDR3 extends over 15 amino acids. The V end lost 2 bases, the J end lost 1 base, and 9 bases lay between the germline ends. The CDR3 DNA is TGTGCCAGCAGTTTAGTTACTAGTTCTGGAAACACCATATATTTT. Translated: CASSLVTSSGNTIYF.

This clone has only a few counts. The rearrangement links TRBV7-2 to TRBJ2-1; 12 nucleotides line up with TRBD1. Germline loops: CDR1 SGHTA, CDR2 FQGNSA. The CDR3 spans 14 residues. With V trimmed by 5 bases and J by 9 bases, 5 bases remained unmatched. CDR3 DNA sequence: TGTGCCAGCAGCGTCGGGACAGGGGGCTTTGAGCAGTTCTTC. Encoded protein: CASSVGTGGFEQFF. The full variable domain, its missing parts supplied by reference TRBV7-2 and TRBJ2-1, is GAGVSQSPSNKVTEKGKDVELRCDPISGHTALYWYRQSLGQGLEFLIYFQGNSAPDKSGLPSDRFSAERTGGSVSTLTIQRTQQEDSAVYLCASSVGTGGFEQFFGPGTRLTVL.

Notes on this clone: This sample includes further DNA sequences coding for the same CDR3. The chain has TRBV19 and TRBJ2-3, with D unclear. Trimming shortened V by 6 bases and J by 0 bases, and 7 bases separated the two germline ends. Looked up from germline, CDR1 is LNHDA and CDR2 is SQIVND (reference sequence). The CDR3 has 13 amino acids. CDR3 amino acids: CASRRASTDTQYF. CDR3 DNA sequence: TGTGCCAGTAGGCGAGCGAGCACAGATACGCAGTATTTT.

This clone was seen more than once but under ten times. This sequence joins TRBV30 and TRBJ2-5; 9 bases line up with TRBD2. CDR1 GTSNPN and CDR2 SVGIG come from the germline V gene (reference sequence). CDR3 length: 16 residues. J was trimmed by 5 bases and V by 3 bases; bases with no gene match: 13. The CDR3 DNA follows: TGTGCCTGGAGCGGGTGGACTAGCGACCGTCTGGAGACCCAGTACTTC. It encodes CAWSGWTSDRLETQYF.

J is TRBJ1-4 and V is TRBV5-5, with a possible D match to TRBD1 (5 bases). Germline CDR1 SGHKS, CDR2 YYEKEE (reference sequence). Deletions cut 4 bases from V and 0 bases from J, with 16 bases between. The CDR3 consists of 17 residues. The CDR3 DNA reads as TGTGCCAGCAGCCCTCCTATCGGGGGGACAACTAATGAAAAACTGTTTTTT. Translated: CASSPPIGGTTNEKLFF.

V usage is TRBV5-4 and J usage is TRBJ2-5; 7 bases line up with TRBD2. Trimming removed 4 bases from V and 4 bases from J; junction bases left unmatched: 10. Per germline, CDR1 SGHNT and CDR2 YYREEE (reference sequence). This CDR3 contains 15 residues. The CDR3 bases are TGTGCCAGCAGCCCGGCAGGTTCTAGCGGAGAGACCCAGTACTTC. This sequence encodes CASSPAGSSGETQYF.

This clone was observed a handful of times. The chain combines TRBV7-2 with TRBJ2-1; 10 positions agree with TRBD2. V lost 8 bases and J lost 3; bases outside the gene matches: 1. There are 13 residues in the CDR3. Germline loops: CDR1 SGHTA, CDR2 FQGNSA. Here the CDR3 DNA reads TGTGCCAGCCGGACTAGCGGCTACAATGAGCAGTTCTTC. As protein: CASRTSGYNEQFF.

The J gene is TRBJ2-2, the V gene TRBV30; 10 bases align to TRBD2. Looked up from germline, CDR1 is GTSNPN and CDR2 is SVGIG (reference sequence). This CDR3 region has 17 residues. The V segment lost 0 bases and the J segment 2 bases; nucleotides outside the gene matches: 6. CDR3 region: CAWSVLGLAANTGELFF. For the CDR3, the DNA is TGTGCCTGGAGTGTCTTAGGACTAGCGGCAAACACCGGGGAGCTGTTTTTT. Filled out from reference TRBV30 and TRBJ2-2, the complete variable domain reads SQTIHQWPATLVQPVGSPLSLECTVEGTSNPNLYWYRQAAGRGLQLLFYSVGIGQISSEVPQNLSASRPQDRQFILSSKKLLLSDSGFYLCAWSVLGLAANTGELFFGEGSRLTVL.

Here the CDR3 DNA reads TGCGCCAGCAGCTTGGCCTCTCAGGAAAGGGGTGGCGAGCAGTACTTC. As protein: CASSLASQERGGEQYF. The chain combines TRBV5-1 with TRBJ2-7; tentatively, D is TRBD1 (5 bases). There are 16 residues in the CDR3. Trimming removed 0 bases from V and 6 bases from J, with 19 bases in between. Germline V gene lookup returns CDR1 SGHRS and CDR2 YFSETQ.

The chain combines TRBV28 with TRBJ2-5; possible D gene TRBD2, 6 bases. TRBJ2-7 matches the DNA end more closely, so the J call is doubtful. Germline values: CDR1 MDHEN, CDR2 SYDVKM. The CDR3 extends over 15 amino acids. The DNA for the CDR3 is TGTGCCAGCAGTTTGTTGGTGGGAGGAGGCTACGAGCAGTACTTC. It yields the protein CASSLLVGGGYEQYF.

The chain employs TRBV19 and TRBJ1-4; D gene uncertain. V shed 6 bases and J shed 0 bases, with 5 bases lying between them. CDR1 is LNHDA and CDR2 is SQIVND in the germline V gene (reference sequence). The CDR3 contains 13 residues. The DNA for the CDR3 is TGTGCCAGTAGACACGCAACTAATGAAAAACTGTTTTTT. It translates to CASRHATNEKLFF.

V and J are TRBV4-3 and TRBJ2-7; possible D gene TRBD1, 5 bases. Trimming shortened V by 4 bases and J by 3 bases, and 10 bases separated the two germline ends. Germline CDR1 reads LGHNA; CDR2 reads YSLEER. There are 13 residues in the CDR3. Here the CDR3 reads CASSRKQGYEQYF. The CDR3 DNA reads TGCGCCAGCAGCCGCAAGCAGGGCTACGAGCAGTACTTC.